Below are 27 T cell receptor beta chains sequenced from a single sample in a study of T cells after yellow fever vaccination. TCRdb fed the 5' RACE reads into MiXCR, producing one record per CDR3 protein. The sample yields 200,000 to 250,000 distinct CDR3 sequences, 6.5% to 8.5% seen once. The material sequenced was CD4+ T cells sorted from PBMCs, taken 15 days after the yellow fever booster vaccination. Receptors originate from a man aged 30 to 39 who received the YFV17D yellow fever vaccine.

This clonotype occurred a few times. CDR3 in DNA: TGTGCCAGCAGTTCCGGGACAGTCACACCCTACGAGCAGTACTTC. Translating gives CASSSGTVTPYEQYF. The chain combines TRBV28 with TRBJ2-7, with 7 bases fitting TRBD1. This CDR3 has 15 amino acids. The trim removed 4 bases at V and 2 bases at J, leaving 8 bases unmatched. Germline V gives CDR1 MDHEN, CDR2 SYDVKM. The full variable domain, in which reference TRBV28 and TRBJ2-7 provide the parts outside the CDR3, is DVKVTQSSRYLVKRTGEKVFLECVQDMDHENMFWYRQDPGLGLRLIYFSYDVKMKEKGDIPEGYSVSREKKERFSLILESASTNQTSMYLCASSSGTVTPYEQYFGPGTRLTVT.

In DNA form, the CDR3 reads TGTGCCAGCAGCTCCACCCCCCCCCTACGGGAGGTAGAGACCCAGTACTTC. This codes for CASSSTPPLREVETQYF. The chain employs TRBV7-9 and TRBJ2-5; 7 bases agree with TRBD2. J lost 4 bases, V lost 4 bases, and 15 bases had no gene match. Germline values: CDR1 SEHNR, CDR2 FQNEAQ (reference sequence). The CDR3 totals 17 residues.

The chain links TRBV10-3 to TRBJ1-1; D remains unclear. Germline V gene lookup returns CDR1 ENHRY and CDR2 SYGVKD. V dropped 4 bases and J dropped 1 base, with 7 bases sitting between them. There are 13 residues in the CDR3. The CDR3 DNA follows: TGTGCCATCAGTGGAAGTGGGAACACTGAAGCTTTCTTT. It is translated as CAISGSGNTEAFF.

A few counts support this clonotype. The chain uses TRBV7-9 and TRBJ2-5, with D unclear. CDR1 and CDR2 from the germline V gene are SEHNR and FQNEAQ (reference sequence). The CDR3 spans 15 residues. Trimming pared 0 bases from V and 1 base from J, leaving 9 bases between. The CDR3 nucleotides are TGTGCCAGCAGCTTAGCGGGTGGGTTCCAAGAGACCCAGTACTTC. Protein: CASSLAGGFQETQYF. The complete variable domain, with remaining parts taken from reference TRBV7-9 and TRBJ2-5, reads DTGVSQNPRHKITKRGQNVTFRCDPISEHNRLYWYRQTLGQGPEFLTYFQNEAQLEKSRLLSDRFSAERPKGSFSTLEIQRTEQGDSAMYLCASSLAGGFQETQYFGPGTRLLVL.

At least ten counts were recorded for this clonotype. The CDR3 sequence is CASSELGAGNNQPQHF. For the CDR3, the DNA is TGTGCCAGCAGTGAACTCGGGGCAGGGAACAATCAGCCCCAGCATTTT. This chain connects TRBV2 to TRBJ1-5; D might be TRBD1 (5 bases). Trimming removed 2 bases from V and 3 bases from J, with 14 bases in between. Germline CDR1 SNHLY, CDR2 FYNNEI. The CDR3 extends over 16 amino acids.

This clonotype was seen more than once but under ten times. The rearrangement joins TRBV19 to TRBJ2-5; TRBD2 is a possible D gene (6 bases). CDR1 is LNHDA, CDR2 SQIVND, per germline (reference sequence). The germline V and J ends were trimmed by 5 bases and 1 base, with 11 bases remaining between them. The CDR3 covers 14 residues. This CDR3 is CASSLDYPQETQYF. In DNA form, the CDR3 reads TGTGCCAGTAGTTTGGACTACCCCCAAGAGACCCAGTACTTC.

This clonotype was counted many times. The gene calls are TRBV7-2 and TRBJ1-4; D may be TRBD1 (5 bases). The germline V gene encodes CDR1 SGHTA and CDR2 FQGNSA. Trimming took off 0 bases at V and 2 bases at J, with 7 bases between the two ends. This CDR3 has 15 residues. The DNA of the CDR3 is TGTGCCAGCAGCTTAGCGGGGCTTACTAATGAAAAACTGTTTTTT. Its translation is CASSLAGLTNEKLFF.

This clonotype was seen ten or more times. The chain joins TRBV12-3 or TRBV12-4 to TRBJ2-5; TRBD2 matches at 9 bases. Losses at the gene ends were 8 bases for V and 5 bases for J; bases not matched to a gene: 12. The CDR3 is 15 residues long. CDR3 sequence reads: CASAFSSGKGETQYF. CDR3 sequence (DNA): TGTGCCAGCGCCTTTTCTAGCGGGAAGGGGGAGACCCAGTACTTC.

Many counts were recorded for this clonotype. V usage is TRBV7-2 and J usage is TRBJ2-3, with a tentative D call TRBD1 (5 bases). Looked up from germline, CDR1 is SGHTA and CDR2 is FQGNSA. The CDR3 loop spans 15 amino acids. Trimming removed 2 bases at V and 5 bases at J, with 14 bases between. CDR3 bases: TGTGCCAGCAGCTTATTTAGGACATCAGGAGATACGCAGTATTTT. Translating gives CASSLFRTSGDTQYF.

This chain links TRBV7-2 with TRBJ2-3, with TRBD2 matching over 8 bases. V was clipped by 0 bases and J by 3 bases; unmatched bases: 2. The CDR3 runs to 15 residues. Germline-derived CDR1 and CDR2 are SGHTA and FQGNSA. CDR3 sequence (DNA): TGTGCCAGCAGCTTAGCTAGCGGGAAGACAGATACGCAGTATTTT. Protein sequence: CASSLASGKTDTQYF.

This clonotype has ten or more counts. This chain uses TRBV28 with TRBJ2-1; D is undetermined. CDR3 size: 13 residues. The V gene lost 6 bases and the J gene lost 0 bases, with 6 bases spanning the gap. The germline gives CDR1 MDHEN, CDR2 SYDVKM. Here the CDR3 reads CASRASSYNEQFF. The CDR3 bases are TGTGCCAGCAGGGCATCCTCCTACAATGAGCAGTTCTTC.

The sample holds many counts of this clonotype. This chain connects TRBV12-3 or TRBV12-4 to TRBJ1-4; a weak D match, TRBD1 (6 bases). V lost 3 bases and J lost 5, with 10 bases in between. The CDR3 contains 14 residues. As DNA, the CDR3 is TGTGCCAGCAGTTTGACAGGAGTGAATGAAAAACTGTTTTTT. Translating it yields CASSLTGVNEKLFF.

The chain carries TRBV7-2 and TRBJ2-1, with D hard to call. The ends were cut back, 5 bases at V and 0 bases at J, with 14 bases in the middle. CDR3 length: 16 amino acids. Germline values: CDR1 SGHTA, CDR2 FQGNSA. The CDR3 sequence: CASSPRVAPSYNEQFF. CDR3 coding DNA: TGTGCCAGCAGCCCCAGAGTAGCCCCCTCCTACAATGAGCAGTTCTTC. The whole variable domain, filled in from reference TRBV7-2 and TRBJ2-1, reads GAGVSQSPSNKVTEKGKDVELRCDPISGHTALYWYRQSLGQGLEFLIYFQGNSAPDKSGLPSDRFSAERTGGSVSTLTIQRTQQEDSAVYLCASSPRVAPSYNEQFFGPGTRLTVL.

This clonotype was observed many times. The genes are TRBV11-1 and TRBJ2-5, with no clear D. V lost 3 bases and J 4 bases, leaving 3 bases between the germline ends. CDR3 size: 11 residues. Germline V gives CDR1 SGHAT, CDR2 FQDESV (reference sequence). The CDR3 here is CASSLSETQYF. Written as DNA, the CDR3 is TGTGCCAGCAGCTTGTCAGAGACCCAGTACTTC.

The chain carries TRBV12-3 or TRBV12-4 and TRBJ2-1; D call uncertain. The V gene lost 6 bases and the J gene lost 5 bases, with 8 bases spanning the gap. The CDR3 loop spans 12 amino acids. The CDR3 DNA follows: TGTGCCAGCAGAACCAACAACAATGAGCAGTTCTTC. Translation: CASRTNNNEQFF.

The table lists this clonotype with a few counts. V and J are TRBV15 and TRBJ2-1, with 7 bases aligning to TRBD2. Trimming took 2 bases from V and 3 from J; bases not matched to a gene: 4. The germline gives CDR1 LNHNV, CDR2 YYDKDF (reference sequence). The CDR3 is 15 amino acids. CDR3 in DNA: TGTGCCACCAGCAGATCCGGGACTAACTACAATGAGCAGTTCTTC. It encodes CATSRSGTNYNEQFF.

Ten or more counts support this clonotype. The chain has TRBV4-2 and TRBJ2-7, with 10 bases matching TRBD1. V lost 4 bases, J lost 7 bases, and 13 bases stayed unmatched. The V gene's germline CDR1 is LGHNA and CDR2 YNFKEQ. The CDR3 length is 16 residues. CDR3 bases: TGTGCCAGCAGCCCGTCGACCTCCCGGGACAGGGGTGAGCAGTACTTC. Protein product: CASSPSTSRDRGEQYF.

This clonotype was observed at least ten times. Here the CDR3 reads CASIRTGLSNYGYTF. In nucleotides, the CDR3 is TGTGCCAGCATCAGAACAGGCCTCTCCAACTATGGCTACACCTTC. V is TRBV28 and J is TRBJ1-2; TRBD1 might be the D (5 bases). The ends were cut back, 7 bases at V and 2 bases at J, with 17 bases in the middle. The CDR3 has 15 residues. Germline V gives CDR1 MDHEN, CDR2 SYDVKM.

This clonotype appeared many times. CDR3 loop: CASSSPLLGRDEQFF. The DNA of the CDR3 is TGTGCCAGCAGTAGCCCCCTATTGGGTCGGGATGAGCAGTTCTTC. The chain has TRBV6-1 and TRBJ2-1; D remains unclear. The CDR3 loop spans 15 amino acids. The V gene's germline CDR1 is MNHNS and CDR2 SASEGT. The germline V and J ends were trimmed by 5 bases and 8 bases, with 19 bases remaining between them.

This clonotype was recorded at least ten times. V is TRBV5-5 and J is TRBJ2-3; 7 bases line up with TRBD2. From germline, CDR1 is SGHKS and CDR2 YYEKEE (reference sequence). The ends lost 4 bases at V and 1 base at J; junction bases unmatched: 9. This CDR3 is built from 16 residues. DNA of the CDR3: TGTGCCAGCAGCGTGGGAGCGGGGATTGGCACAGATACGCAGTATTTT. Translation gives CASSVGAGIGTDTQYF.

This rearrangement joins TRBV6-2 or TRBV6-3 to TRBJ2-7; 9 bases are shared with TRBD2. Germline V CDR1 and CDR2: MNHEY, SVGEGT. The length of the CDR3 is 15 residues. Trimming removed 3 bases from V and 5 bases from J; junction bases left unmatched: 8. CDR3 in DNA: TGTGCCAGCAGTTATGCGTCTAGCGGGACCCACGAGCAGTACTTC. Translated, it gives CASSYASSGTHEQYF.

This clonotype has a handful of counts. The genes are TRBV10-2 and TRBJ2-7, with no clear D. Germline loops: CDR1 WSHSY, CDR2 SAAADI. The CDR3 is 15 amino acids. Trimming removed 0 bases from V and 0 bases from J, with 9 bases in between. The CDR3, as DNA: TGCGCCAGCAGTGAGTCTGGGCGACCCTCCTACGAGCAGTACTTC. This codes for CASSESGRPSYEQYF.

CDR3 coding DNA: TGTGCCAGCAGGCTAGACGACGGAGACTCCTACGAGCAGTACTTC. This encodes CASRLDDGDSYEQYF. This chain joins TRBV6-1 and TRBJ2-7; D is undetermined. The V gene lost 6 bases and the J gene lost 0 bases, with 15 bases spanning the gap. Germline values: CDR1 MNHNS, CDR2 SASEGT. The CDR3 contains 15 residues.

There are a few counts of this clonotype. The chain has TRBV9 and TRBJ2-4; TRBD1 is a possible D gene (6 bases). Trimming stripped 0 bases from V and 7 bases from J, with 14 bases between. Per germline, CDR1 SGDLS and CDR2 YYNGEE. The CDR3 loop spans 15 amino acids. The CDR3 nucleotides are TGTGCCAGCAGCGTAGCCCCGGGACAACGGAACATTCAGTACTTC. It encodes CASSVAPGQRNIQYF.

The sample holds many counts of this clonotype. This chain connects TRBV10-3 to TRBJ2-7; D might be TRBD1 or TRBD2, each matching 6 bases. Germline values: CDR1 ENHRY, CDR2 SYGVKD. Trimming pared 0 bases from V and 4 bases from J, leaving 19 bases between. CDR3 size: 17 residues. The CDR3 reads CAISESPGKGGRYEQYF. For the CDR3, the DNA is TGTGCCATCAGTGAGTCGCCGGGAAAGGGGGGACGTTACGAGCAGTACTTC.

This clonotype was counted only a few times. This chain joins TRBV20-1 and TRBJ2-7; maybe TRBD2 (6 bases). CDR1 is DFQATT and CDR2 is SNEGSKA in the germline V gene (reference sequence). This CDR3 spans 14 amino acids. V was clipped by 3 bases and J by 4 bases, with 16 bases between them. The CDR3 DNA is TGCAGTGCTAGCCAATTAGCGGAAGGATACGAGCAGTACTTC. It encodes CSASQLAEGYEQYF.

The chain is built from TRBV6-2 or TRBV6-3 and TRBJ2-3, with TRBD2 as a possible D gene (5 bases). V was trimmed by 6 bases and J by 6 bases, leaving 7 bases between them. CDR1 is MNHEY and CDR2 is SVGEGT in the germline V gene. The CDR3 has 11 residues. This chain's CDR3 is CASSQRDTQYF. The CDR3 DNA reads TGTGCCAGCAGCCAGCGGGATACGCAGTATTTT.